This T cell receptor beta chain was obtained from a study of cytomegalovirus exposure and HLA in healthy donors. Method: immunoSEQ multiplex PCR; TCRdb's copy keeps in-frame clones and lacks some. Of tens of thousands of clones listed, around 90% were seen once; the top ten hold about 2.2%. Looked up from germline, CDR1 is MDHEN and CDR2 is SYDVKM. The CDR3 sequence is 14 residues long. Trimming took off 6 bases at V and 7 bases at J, with 15 bases between the two ends. A roughly 120-subject validation cohort, separate from the roughly 670-subject first cohort, supplied the donors. Sample: PBMCs. The receptor was derived from a man aged 30-40 years in good health and CMV-seronegative. The rearrangement joins TRBV28 to TRBJ1-4; a weak D match, TRBD1 (6 bases). Here the CDR3 reads CASSPQGRSEKLFF. CDR3 sequence (DNA): TGTGCCAGCAGCCCACAGGGCCGGTCTGAAAAACTGTTTTTT.